The 2 T cell receptor beta chains below all came from one sample that was sequenced in a study of T cells expressing NK-cell markers. With the 5' RACE reads reprocessed, TCRdb shows one record per CDR3 protein and no DNA. The table for this sample gives 300,000 to 450,000 distinct CDR3 sequences. The sequenced sample was blood T cells: a sorted CD56 or NKG2C T cell subset, CD4+ or CD8+ T cells, or bulk PBMC T cells (not recorded which). Receptor source: a man between 18 and 69 years old in good health.

This chain joins TRBV20-1 and TRBJ2-7; TCRdb indicates TRBD2, and absent DNA this call remains unverified. Germline V CDR1 and CDR2: DFQATT, SNEGSKA (reference sequence). The CDR3 totals 14 residues. The chain's CDR3 is CSASKGGSGYEQYF.

The CDR3 spells CASSVDRYSAGGELFF. The V and J genes are TRBV5-1 and TRBJ2-2; TCRdb names TRBD1, which stays unverified in the absence of DNA. The CDR3 extends over 16 amino acids. Germline-derived CDR1 and CDR2 are SGHRS and YFSETQ.